These 30 T cell receptor beta chains were sequenced from one sample in a study of T cell repertoires in cytomegalovirus infection. For these receptors, no antigen is known. TCRdb re-called the reads through MiXCR, storing one row per CDR3 protein. The sample contains 650,000 to 900,000 distinct CDR3 sequences, 32% of which appear only once. The sample in question was cultured CD8+ T cells from PBMCs, obtained from culture after CMV antigen stimulation. These TCRs come from a human donor in good health (CMV status not recorded). Some clones in this sample may be carry-over from other donors' samples.

The chain is built from TRBV27 and TRBJ2-3, with TRBD2 matching over 11 bases. The germline V gene has CDR1 MNHEY and CDR2 SMNVEV (reference sequence). The CDR3 totals 17 residues. The ends lost 4 bases at V and 7 bases at J; junction bases unmatched: 13. The CDR3 sequence is CASSSLFTSGGLHTQYF. CDR3 nucleotides: TGTGCCAGCAGTTCCCTCTTTACTAGCGGGGGCCTTCATACGCAGTATTTT.

The chain combines TRBV11-3 with TRBJ2-1; 10 nucleotides line up with TRBD2. The germline V gene encodes CDR1 SGHNT and CDR2 YENEEA. Germline trimming cut 4 bases from V and 8 bases from J; bases unmatched to any gene: 8. This CDR3 is 15 amino acids long. The CDR3 region is CASSSSGLADDEQFF. Written as DNA, the CDR3 is TGTGCCAGCAGCTCTAGTGGACTAGCGGACGATGAGCAGTTCTTC.

This chain uses TRBV12-3 or TRBV12-4 with TRBJ1-4; D is ambiguous. The V end was cut by 3 bases, the J end by 8 bases, with 34 bases between. The CDR3 is 21 residues long. The CDR3 loop is CASSFWARGFKREVLWEKLFF. The CDR3 DNA reads TGTGCCAGCAGTTTCTGGGCGCGAGGGTTTAAACGAGAGGTCCTCTGGGAAAAACTGTTTTTT.

This clonotype appeared a few times. This chain uses TRBV2 with TRBJ2-3; the D gene is possibly TRBD2 (6 bases). The CDR3 runs to 15 residues. Germline V gene lookup returns CDR1 SNHLY and CDR2 FYNNEI. Between the trimmed V and J ends, which lost 4 bases and 0 bases, there was a span of 11 bases. The DNA of the CDR3 is TGTGCCAGCAGTGTTTTCGGGGGAAGCACAGATACGCAGTATTTT. It codes for CASSVFGGSTDTQYF.

This clonotype came up many times. The rearrangement joins TRBV7-9 to TRBJ1-6, with D perhaps TRBD1 (5 bases). The CDR3 runs to 13 residues. Trimming pared 6 bases from V and 6 bases from J, leaving 9 bases between. Germline V lookup: CDR1 SEHNR, CDR2 FQNEAQ (reference sequence). CDR3 nucleotide sequence: TGTGCCAGCAGGGAGGGGCTTAATTCACCCCTCCACTTT. Translation: CASREGLNSPLHF.

The table lists this clonotype with a few counts. V gene TRBV20-1 combines with J gene TRBJ2-1, with TRBD1 as a possible D gene (6 bases). The length of the CDR3 is 14 residues. Between the trimmed V and J ends, which lost 5 bases and 3 bases, there was a span of 14 bases. Germline CDR1 and CDR2: DFQATT and SNEGSKA (reference sequence). The CDR3 protein is CSAPTGSLYNEQFF. The CDR3, as DNA: TGCAGTGCTCCTACAGGGTCCCTCTACAATGAGCAGTTCTTC.

The chain uses TRBV7-4 and TRBJ2-7, with 8 positions matching TRBD2. The CDR3 covers 13 residues. V dropped 5 bases and J dropped 7; count of bases not matched to a gene: 7. Germline CDR1 SGHVT, CDR2 SQSDAQ. CDR3 sequence: CASSLPGGGEQYV. Written as DNA, the CDR3 is TGTGCCAGCAGCCTCCCGGGAGGGGGGGAGCAGTACGTC.

This clonotype has at least ten counts. This chain connects TRBV7-8 to TRBJ2-1, with TRBD2 matching over 10 bases. The germline gives CDR1 SGHVS, CDR2 FQNEAQ. This CDR3 is 17 amino acids long. V shed 1 base, J shed 5 bases, and the junction held 8 bases outside the gene matches. As DNA, the CDR3 is TGTGCCAGCAGCTTAGTAGGGACCGGGACTAGCGACAATGAGCAGTTCTTC. The encoded protein is CASSLVGTGTSDNEQFF. Complete variable domain (other parts from reference TRBV7-8 and TRBJ2-1): GAGVSQSPRYKVAKRGQDVALRCDPISGHVSLFWYQQALGQGPEFLTYFQNEAQLDKSGLPSDRFFAERPEGSVSTLKIQRTQQEDSAVYLCASSLVGTGTSDNEQFFGPGTRLTVL.

This clonotype was counted once. The CDR3 loop is CASRYGGTGLNQPQHF. CDR3 nucleotide sequence: TGTGCCAGCAGATATGGCGGGACAGGCCTTAATCAGCCCCAGCATTTT. V gene TRBV28 combines with J gene TRBJ1-5; 8 bases align to TRBD1. This CDR3 is 16 amino acids long. CDR1 and CDR2 from the germline V gene are MDHEN and SYDVKM. V was clipped by 6 bases and J by 4 bases; unmatched bases: 11.

This clonotype came up a few times. The chain couples TRBV6-1 to TRBJ1-1; D is unclear. From germline, CDR1 is MNHNS and CDR2 SASEGT. CDR3 length: 13 residues. V lost 8 bases and J lost 4, with 14 bases in between. The CDR3 here is CASLEFGSTEAFF. The CDR3 DNA is TGTGCCAGCCTAGAATTTGGGAGCACTGAAGCTTTCTTT.

Notes on this clonotype: Since a much larger clone is just one base distant, this may be a read error. This chain links TRBV6-5 with TRBJ1-2, with D possibly TRBD1 on 6 matching bases. Germline V gene lookup returns CDR1 MNHEY and CDR2 SVGAGI. There are 12 residues in the CDR3. Trimming shortened V by 4 bases and J by 6 bases, and 9 bases separated the two germline ends. The CDR3 reads CASSSNRDGYTF. The CDR3 DNA reads as TGTGCCAGCAGTTCGAACAGGGATGGCTACACCTTC.

This clonotype was recorded a few times. CDR3 coding DNA: TGTGCCAGCAGCTCGGAGGATGGGGAACCCAATGAGCAGTTCTTC. It codes for CASSSEDGEPNEQFF. The chain uses TRBV11-2 and TRBJ2-1; the D gene is possibly TRBD2 (5 bases). Per the germline V gene, CDR1 is SGHAT and CDR2 is FQNNGV. The CDR3 spans 15 residues. V lost 4 bases, J lost 6 bases, and 16 bases lay in between. Complete variable domain (other parts from reference TRBV11-2 and TRBJ2-1): EAGVAQSPRYKIIEKRQSVAFWCNPISGHATLYWYQQILGQGPKLLIQFQNNGVVDDSQLPKDRFSAERLKGVDSTLKIQPAKLEDSAVYLCASSSEDGEPNEQFFGPGTRLTVL.

This clonotype was seen many times. This sequence joins TRBV7-8 and TRBJ2-1; D uncertain. The CDR3 runs to 15 residues. Trimming pared 1 base from V and 0 bases from J, leaving 7 bases between. The germline V gene has CDR1 SGHVS and CDR2 FQNEAQ. The CDR3 DNA reads as TGTGCCAGCAGCTTAGACGTAGGCTCCTACAATGAGCAGTTCTTC. Translation gives CASSLDVGSYNEQFF.

This clonotype turned up a few times. J is TRBJ1-1 and V is TRBV11-2; no clear D. Trimming removed 2 bases from V and 0 bases from J, with 13 bases in between. The CDR3 consists of 16 residues. From germline, CDR1 is SGHAT and CDR2 FQNNGV. CDR3: CASSLWAVSMNTEAFF. In DNA form, the CDR3 reads TGTGCCAGCAGCTTATGGGCAGTATCCATGAACACTGAAGCTTTCTTT.

The genes are TRBV2 and TRBJ1-5; the D gene is possibly TRBD1 (5 bases). The germline CDR1 and CDR2 sequences are SNHLY and FYNNEI. CDR3 length: 16 residues. V lost 8 bases and J 0 bases, leaving 17 bases between the germline ends. The CDR3 protein is CASGGVASYSNQPQHF. The CDR3 nucleotides are TGTGCCAGCGGGGGGGTGGCCTCTTATAGCAATCAGCCCCAGCATTTT.

This clonotype was seen a few times. The V call is TRBV7-9, the J call TRBJ1-2; D gene ambiguous. The CDR3 is made up of 14 amino acids. CDR1 and CDR2 from the germline V gene are SEHNR and FQNEAQ (reference sequence). V was shortened by 1 base and J by 3 bases, with 9 bases between the two germline ends. CDR3 sequence reads: CASSLGGQDYGYTF. DNA of the CDR3: TGTGCCAGCAGCTTAGGTGGCCAAGACTATGGCTACACCTTC.

This chain uses TRBV19 with TRBJ2-1; no definite D call. Trimming left V 8 bases short and J 3 bases short, with 11 bases between. CDR1 and CDR2 (germline): LNHDA, SQIVND (reference sequence). The CDR3 loop spans 13 amino acids. CDR3 bases: TGTGCCAGTTACGGACCAGACTACAATGAGCAGTTCTTC. Translation gives CASYGPDYNEQFF.

This clonotype was picked up a small number of times. The DNA for the CDR3 is TGTGCTAGTGGTGTCGGGACACTTTCTGAAGCTTTCTTT. Translating gives CASGVGTLSEAFF. The chain combines TRBV12-5 with TRBJ1-1, with D possibly TRBD1 on 6 matching bases. V lost 5 bases and J lost 6, with 13 bases in between. The germline gives CDR1 LGHNT, CDR2 FRNRAP. The CDR3 is 13 residues long.

This clonotype turned up a few times. The chain couples TRBV5-1 to TRBJ2-1, with 10 nucleotides matching TRBD2. The germline gives CDR1 SGHRS, CDR2 YFSETQ. The trim removed 4 bases at V and 6 bases at J, leaving 4 bases unmatched. CDR3 size: 14 residues. The CDR3: CASSPAGGINEQFF. CDR3 nucleotide sequence: TGCGCCAGCAGCCCAGCGGGGGGGATCAATGAGCAGTTCTTC.

The table lists this clonotype with a few counts. This sequence joins TRBV7-9 and TRBJ2-7, with no clear D. The germline V gene has CDR1 SEHNR and CDR2 FQNEAQ (reference sequence). V was trimmed by 3 bases and J by 5 bases, leaving 8 bases between them. There are 12 residues in the CDR3. CDR3 region: CASSFDLDEQYF. For the CDR3, the DNA is TGTGCCAGCAGCTTTGACCTAGACGAGCAGTACTTC.

The chain joins TRBV6-2 or TRBV6-3 to TRBJ2-2; maybe TRBD1 (6 bases). This CDR3 has 14 amino acids. From germline, CDR1 is MNHEY and CDR2 SVGEGT. The V end lost 6 bases, the J end lost 6 bases, and 14 bases lay between the germline ends. The chain's CDR3 is CASSLKEGAGELFF. CDR3 DNA: TGTGCCAGCAGCCTAAAAGAGGGGGCCGGGGAGCTGTTTTTT.

The chain has TRBV9 and TRBJ2-5; possibly TRBD2 for D (6 bases). V lost 2 bases, J lost 11 bases, and 16 bases lay in between. Germline loops: CDR1 SGDLS, CDR2 YYNGEE. The CDR3 loop spans 13 amino acids. CDR3 in amino acids: CASSVRGSGYQYF. The CDR3 DNA reads TGTGCCAGCAGCGTCCGAGGGAGCGGGTATCAGTACTTC.

This clonotype was seen ten or more times. The V call is TRBV6-6, the J call TRBJ1-5; a weak D match, TRBD1 (5 bases). Germline loops: CDR1 MNHNY, CDR2 SVGAGI (reference sequence). The ends were cut back, 7 bases at V and 2 bases at J, with 24 bases in the middle. The CDR3 covers 18 residues. CDR3 loop: CASTQKEIGTPGNQPQHF. The CDR3 nucleotides read TGTGCCAGCACCCAAAAGGAGATAGGGACGCCTGGCAATCAGCCCCAGCATTTT.

This clonotype has only a few counts. This chain uses TRBV19 with TRBJ1-5; TRBD1 aligns across 8 bases. This CDR3 spans 17 amino acids. CDR1 LNHDA and CDR2 SQIVND come from the germline V gene (reference sequence). With V trimmed by 7 bases and J by 4 bases, 15 bases remained unmatched. For the CDR3, the DNA is TGTGCCAGTATGCGGCAGGGGGCGAAGTTAAGGAATCAGCCCCAGCATTTT. Protein: CASMRQGAKLRNQPQHF. Full variable domain (missing parts from reference TRBV19 and TRBJ1-5): DGGITQSPKYLFRKEGQNVTLSCEQNLNHDAMYWYRQDPGQGLRLIYYSQIVNDFQKGDIAEGYSVSREKKESFPLTVTSAQKNPTAFYLCASMRQGAKLRNQPQHFGDGTRLSIL.

This clonotype was picked up a small number of times. The chain combines TRBV28 with TRBJ2-2; no clear D. Trimming stripped 2 bases from V and 3 bases from J, with 22 bases between. CDR1 and CDR2 (germline): MDHEN, SYDVKM. The CDR3 runs to 19 residues. CDR3 sequence reads: CASSLKSVVGRNDTGELFF. DNA of the CDR3: TGTGCCAGCAGTTTAAAATCAGTCGTTGGCAGGAACGACACCGGGGAGCTGTTTTTT.

The sample holds a few counts of this clonotype. CDR3 amino acids: CATRLPPGQPFAHYGYTF. DNA of the CDR3: TGTGCCACCAGACTGCCCCCGGGACAGCCGTTTGCTCACTATGGCTACACCTTC. The chain recombines TRBV10-3 with TRBJ1-2; 7 positions agree with TRBD1. The junction had 23 bases not matched to a gene; V was cut back by 10 bases and J by 3 bases. Germline CDR1 and CDR2: ENHRY and SYGVKD. The CDR3 runs to 18 residues.

The chain joins TRBV6-1 to TRBJ2-1; possible D gene TRBD2, 6 bases. V was pared by 3 bases and J by 0 bases, with 9 bases between. The CDR3 is made up of 15 amino acids. Germline CDR1 reads MNHNS; CDR2 reads SASEGT. This CDR3 reads CASSDRGSSYNEQFF. CDR3 DNA: TGTGCCAGCAGTGATCGGGGGAGCTCCTACAATGAGCAGTTCTTC.

The chain couples TRBV3-1 to TRBJ2-5, with TRBD2 identical over 7 bases. V lost 0 bases to trimming and J lost 2 bases; unmatched junction nucleotides: 6. CDR3 length: 16 residues. Germline V gene lookup returns CDR1 LGHDT and CDR2 YNNKEL (reference sequence). The CDR3 region is CASSQEVASGQETQYF. CDR3 coding DNA: TGTGCCAGCAGCCAAGAAGTGGCTAGCGGTCAAGAGACCCAGTACTTC.

CDR3 loop: CASSNFFKAGLYEQYF. The CDR3 region has the DNA TGTGCCAGTAGTAACTTCTTCAAGGCGGGCCTCTACGAGCAGTACTTC. The chain joins TRBV19 to TRBJ2-7, with a tentative D call TRBD2 (5 bases). This CDR3 spans 16 amino acids. CDR1 and CDR2 from the germline V gene are LNHDA and SQIVND (reference sequence). V lost 4 bases and J lost 3, with 19 bases in between.

The chain joins TRBV5-8 to TRBJ1-5; 7 bases line up with TRBD1. The germline CDR1 and CDR2 sequences are SGHTS and YDEGEE. This CDR3 has 16 residues. Unmatched junction bases numbered 16, after V lost 7 bases and J lost 6 bases. The DNA of the CDR3 is TGTGCCAGCCTCAGAAAAAACGCAGGGGGAGTTCAGCCCCAGCATTTT. Protein: CASLRKNAGGVQPQHF.